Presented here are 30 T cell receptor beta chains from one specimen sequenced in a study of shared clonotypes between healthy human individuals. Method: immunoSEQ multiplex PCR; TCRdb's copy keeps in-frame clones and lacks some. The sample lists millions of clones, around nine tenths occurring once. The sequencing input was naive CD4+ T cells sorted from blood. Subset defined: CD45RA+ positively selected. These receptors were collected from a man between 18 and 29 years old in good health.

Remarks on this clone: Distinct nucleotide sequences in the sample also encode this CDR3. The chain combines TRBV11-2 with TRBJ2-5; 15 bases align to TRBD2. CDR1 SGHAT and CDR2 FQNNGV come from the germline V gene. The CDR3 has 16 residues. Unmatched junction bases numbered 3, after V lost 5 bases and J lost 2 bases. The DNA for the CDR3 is TGTGCCAGCAGCGCCGGACTAGCGGGGGGGCAAGAGACCCAGTACTTC. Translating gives CASSAGLAGGQETQYF.

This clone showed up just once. The CDR3 spells CASSEGARHEQYF. The CDR3 region has the DNA TGTGCCAGCAGCGAGGGGGCGAGGCACGAGCAGTACTTC. The rearrangement uses TRBV9 and TRBJ2-7; TRBD1 matches at 7 bases. With V trimmed by 3 bases and J by 5 bases, 5 bases remained unmatched. Germline V lookup: CDR1 SGDLS, CDR2 YYNGEE. This CDR3 has 13 amino acids.

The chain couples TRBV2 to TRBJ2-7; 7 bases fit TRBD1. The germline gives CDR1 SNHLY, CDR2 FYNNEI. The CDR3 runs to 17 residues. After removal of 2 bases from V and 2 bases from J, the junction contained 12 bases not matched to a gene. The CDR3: CASSEWGTRQGPYEQYF. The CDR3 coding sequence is TGTGCCAGCAGTGAATGGGGGACCCGACAGGGCCCCTACGAGCAGTACTTC.

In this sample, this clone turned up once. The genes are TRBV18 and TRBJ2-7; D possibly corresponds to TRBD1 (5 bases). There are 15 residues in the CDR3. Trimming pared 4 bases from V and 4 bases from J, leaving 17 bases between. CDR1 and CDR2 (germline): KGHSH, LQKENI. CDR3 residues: CASSQLDTAEYEQYF. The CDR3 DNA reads TGTGCCAGCTCACAATTGGACACCGCGGAGTACGAGCAGTACTTC.

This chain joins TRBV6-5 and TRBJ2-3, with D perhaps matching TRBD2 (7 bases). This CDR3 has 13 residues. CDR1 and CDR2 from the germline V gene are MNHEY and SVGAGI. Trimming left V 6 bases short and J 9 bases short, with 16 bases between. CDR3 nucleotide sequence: TGTGCCAGCAGCTCCCGGGGGCGGGGGACGCAGTATTTT. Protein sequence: CASSSRGRGTQYF.

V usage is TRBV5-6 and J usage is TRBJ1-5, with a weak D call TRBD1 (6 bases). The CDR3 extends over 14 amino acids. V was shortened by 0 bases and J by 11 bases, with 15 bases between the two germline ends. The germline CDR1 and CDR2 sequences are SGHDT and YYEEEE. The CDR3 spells CASSLEQGLGAQHF. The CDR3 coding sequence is TGTGCCAGCAGCTTGGAACAGGGACTCGGGGCCCAGCATTTT.

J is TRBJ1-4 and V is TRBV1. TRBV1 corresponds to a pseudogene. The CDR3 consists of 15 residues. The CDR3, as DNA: TGCACCAGCAGCCAAGCCCGGACAACTAATGAAAAACTGTTTTTT. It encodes CTSSQARTTNEKLFF.

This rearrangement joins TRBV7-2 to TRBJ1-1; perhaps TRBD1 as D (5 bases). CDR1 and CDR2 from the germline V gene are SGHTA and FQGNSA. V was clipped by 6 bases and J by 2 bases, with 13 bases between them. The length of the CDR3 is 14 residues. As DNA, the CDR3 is TGTGCCAGCAGGCAACAGGTATCAAACACTGAAGCTTTCTTT. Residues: CASRQQVSNTEAFF.

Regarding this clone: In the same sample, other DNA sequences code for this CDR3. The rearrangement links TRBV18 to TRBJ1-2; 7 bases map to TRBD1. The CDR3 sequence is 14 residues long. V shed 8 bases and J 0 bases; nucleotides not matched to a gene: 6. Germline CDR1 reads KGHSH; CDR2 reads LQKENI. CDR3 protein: CASTSTGTNYGYTF. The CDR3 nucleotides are TGTGCCAGCACCTCGACAGGGACTAACTATGGCTACACCTTC.

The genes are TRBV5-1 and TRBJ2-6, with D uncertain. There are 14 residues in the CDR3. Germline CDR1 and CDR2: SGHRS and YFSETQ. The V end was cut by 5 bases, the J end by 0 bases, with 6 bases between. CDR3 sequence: CASSWASGANVLTF. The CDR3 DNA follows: TGCGCCAGCAGTTGGGCCTCTGGGGCCAACGTCCTGACTTTC.

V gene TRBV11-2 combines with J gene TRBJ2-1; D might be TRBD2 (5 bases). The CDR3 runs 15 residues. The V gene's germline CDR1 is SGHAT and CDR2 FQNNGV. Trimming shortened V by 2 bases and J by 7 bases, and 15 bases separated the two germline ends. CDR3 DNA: TGTGCCAGCAGCTTACACGAAGGGAGAAGGAATGAGCAGTTCTTC. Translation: CASSLHEGRRNEQFF. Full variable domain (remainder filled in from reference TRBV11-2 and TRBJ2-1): EAGVAQSPRYKIIEKRQSVAFWCNPISGHATLYWYQQILGQGPKLLIQFQNNGVVDDSQLPKDRFSAERLKGVDSTLKIQPAKLEDSAVYLCASSLHEGRRNEQFFGPGTRLTVL.

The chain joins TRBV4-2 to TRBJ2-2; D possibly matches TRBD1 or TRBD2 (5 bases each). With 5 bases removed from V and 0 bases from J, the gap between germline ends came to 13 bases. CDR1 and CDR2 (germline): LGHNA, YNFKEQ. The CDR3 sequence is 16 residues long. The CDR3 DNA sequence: TGTGCCAGCAGCTCCCAAAGGGGAGCGAACACCGGGGAGCTGTTTTTT. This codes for CASSSQRGANTGELFF.

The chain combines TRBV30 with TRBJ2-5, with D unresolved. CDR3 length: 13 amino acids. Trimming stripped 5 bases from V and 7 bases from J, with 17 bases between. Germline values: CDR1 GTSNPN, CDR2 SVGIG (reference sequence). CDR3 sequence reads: CAWAIVNTGTQYF. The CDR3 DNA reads TGTGCCTGGGCTATAGTTAATACGGGGACCCAGTACTTC.

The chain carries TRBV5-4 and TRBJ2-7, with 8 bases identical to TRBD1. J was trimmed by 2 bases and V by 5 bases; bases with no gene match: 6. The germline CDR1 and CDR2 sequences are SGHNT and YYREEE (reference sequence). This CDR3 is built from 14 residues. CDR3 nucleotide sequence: TGTGCCAGCAGGGAGGACAGGGCCCCCTACGAGCAGTACTTC. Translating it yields CASREDRAPYEQYF.

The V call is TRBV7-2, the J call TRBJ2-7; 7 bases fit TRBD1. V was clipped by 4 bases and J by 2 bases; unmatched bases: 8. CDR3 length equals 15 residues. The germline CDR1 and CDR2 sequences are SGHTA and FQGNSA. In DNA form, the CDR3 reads TGTGCCAGCAGCTCCCGACAGGGTAACACCTACGAGCAGTACTTC. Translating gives CASSSRQGNTYEQYF.

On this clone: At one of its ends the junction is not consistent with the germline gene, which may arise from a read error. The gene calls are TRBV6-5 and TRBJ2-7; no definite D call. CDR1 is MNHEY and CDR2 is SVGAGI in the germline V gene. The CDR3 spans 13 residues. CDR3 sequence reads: CAISESTQREQYF. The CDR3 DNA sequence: TGTGCCATCAGTGAGTCCACCCAGCGCGAGCAGTACTTC.

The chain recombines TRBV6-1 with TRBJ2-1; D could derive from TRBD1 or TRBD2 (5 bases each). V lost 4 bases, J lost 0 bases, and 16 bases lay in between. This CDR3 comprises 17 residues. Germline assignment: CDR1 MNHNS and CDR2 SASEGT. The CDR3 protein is CASSGHKVGTSYNEQFF. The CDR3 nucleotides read TGTGCCAGCAGTGGACACAAAGTAGGGACCTCCTACAATGAGCAGTTCTTC.

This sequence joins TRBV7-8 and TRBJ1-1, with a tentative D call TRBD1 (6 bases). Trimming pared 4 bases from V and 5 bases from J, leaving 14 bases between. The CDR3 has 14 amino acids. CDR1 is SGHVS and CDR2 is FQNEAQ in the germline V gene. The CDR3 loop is CASSSTLGATEAFF. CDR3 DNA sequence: TGTGCCAGCAGCTCGACCCTGGGGGCTACTGAAGCTTTCTTT.

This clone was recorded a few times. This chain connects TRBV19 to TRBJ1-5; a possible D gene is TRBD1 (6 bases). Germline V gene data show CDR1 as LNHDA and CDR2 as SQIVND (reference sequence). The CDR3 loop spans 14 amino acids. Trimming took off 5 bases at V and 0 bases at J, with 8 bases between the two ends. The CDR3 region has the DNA TGTGCCAGTAGTGAACAGGGTAGCAATCAGCCCCAGCATTTT. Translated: CASSEQGSNQPQHF.

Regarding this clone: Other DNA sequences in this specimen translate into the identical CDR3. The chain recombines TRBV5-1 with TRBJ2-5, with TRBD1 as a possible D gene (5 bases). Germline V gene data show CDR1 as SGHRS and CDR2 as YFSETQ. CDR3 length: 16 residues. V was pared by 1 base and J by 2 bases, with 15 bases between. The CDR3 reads CASSLSPAGLQETQYF. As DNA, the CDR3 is TGCGCCAGCAGCTTGTCCCCCGCAGGGCTTCAAGAGACCCAGTACTTC.

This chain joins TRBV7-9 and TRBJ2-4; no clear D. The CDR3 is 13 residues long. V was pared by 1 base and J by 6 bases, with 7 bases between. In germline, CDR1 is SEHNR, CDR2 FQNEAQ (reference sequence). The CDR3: CASSLGTRNIQYF. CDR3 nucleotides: TGTGCCAGCAGCTTAGGGACCCGAAACATTCAGTACTTC.

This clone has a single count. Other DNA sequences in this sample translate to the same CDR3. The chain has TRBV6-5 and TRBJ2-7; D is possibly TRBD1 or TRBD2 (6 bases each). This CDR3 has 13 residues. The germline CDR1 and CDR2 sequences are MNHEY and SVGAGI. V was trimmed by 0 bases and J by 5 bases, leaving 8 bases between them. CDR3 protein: CASSYSGGHEQYF. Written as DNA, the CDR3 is TGTGCCAGCAGTTACTCGGGGGGCCACGAGCAGTACTTC.

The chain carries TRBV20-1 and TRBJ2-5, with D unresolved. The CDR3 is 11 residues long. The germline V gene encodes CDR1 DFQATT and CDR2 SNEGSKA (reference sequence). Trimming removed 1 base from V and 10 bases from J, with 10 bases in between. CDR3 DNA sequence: TGCAGTGCTAGAGCCCTCTCCCTCCAGTACTTC. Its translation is CSARALSLQYF.

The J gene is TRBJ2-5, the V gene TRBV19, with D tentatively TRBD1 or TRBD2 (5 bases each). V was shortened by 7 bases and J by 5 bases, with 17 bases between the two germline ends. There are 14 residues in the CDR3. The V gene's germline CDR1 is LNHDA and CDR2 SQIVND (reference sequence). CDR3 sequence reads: CASTGTSLGETQYF. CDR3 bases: TGTGCCAGTACCGGGACCAGCCTCGGGGAGACCCAGTACTTC.

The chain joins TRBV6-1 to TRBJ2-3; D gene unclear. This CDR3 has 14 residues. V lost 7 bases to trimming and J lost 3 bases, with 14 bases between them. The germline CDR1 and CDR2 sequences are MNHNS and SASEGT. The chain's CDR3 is CASIGQIGTDTQYF. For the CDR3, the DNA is TGTGCCAGCATTGGTCAGATCGGGACAGATACGCAGTATTTT.

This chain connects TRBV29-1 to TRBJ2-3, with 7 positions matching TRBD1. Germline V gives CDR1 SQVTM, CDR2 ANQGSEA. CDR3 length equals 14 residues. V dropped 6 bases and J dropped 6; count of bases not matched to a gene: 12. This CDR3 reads CSVKTQGLLDTQYF. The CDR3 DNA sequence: TGCAGCGTGAAAACACAGGGGTTACTGGATACGCAGTATTTT.

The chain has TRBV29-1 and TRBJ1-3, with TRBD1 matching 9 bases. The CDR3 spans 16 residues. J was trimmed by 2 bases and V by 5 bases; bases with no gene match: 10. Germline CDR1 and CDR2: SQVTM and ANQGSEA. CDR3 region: CSVQGDRDYTGNTIYF. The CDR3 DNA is TGCAGCGTTCAGGGGGACAGGGACTACACTGGAAACACCATATATTTT.

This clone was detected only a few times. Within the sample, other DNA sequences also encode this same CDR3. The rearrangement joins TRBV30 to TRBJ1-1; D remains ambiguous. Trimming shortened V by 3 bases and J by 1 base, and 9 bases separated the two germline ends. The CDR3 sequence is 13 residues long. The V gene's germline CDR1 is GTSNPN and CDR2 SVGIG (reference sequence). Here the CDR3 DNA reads TGTGCCTGGAGAGGAGGTCAGAACACTGAAGCTTTCTTT. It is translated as CAWRGGQNTEAFF.

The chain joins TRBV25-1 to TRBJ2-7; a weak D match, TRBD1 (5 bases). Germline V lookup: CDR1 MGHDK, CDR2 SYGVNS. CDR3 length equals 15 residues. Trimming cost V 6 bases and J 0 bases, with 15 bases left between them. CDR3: CASSSPGWGSYEQYF. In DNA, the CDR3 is TGTGCCAGCAGCTCCCCAGGGTGGGGCTCCTACGAGCAGTACTTC.

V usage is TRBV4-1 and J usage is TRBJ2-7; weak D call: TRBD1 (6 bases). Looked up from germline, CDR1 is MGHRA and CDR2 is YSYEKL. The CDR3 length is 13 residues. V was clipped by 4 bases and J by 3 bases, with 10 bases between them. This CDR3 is CASSPLTGYEQYF. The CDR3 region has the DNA TGCGCCAGCAGCCCCCTGACAGGCTACGAGCAGTACTTC.